These T cell receptor beta chains were read from a single sample in a study of cytomegalovirus exposure and HLA in healthy donors. Sequencing was performed with immunoSEQ multiplex PCR; in TCRdb, only in-frame clones are kept and a portion is missing. This table has about 250,000 clones, about 90% appearing once. Material for sequencing was PBMCs. The receptors were gathered from a man aged 18 to 35 in good health and CMV-seropositive. CDR3s include the opening cysteine and the closing phenylalanine or tryptophan. D genes are given only for firm matches. Only some rows state a clone size, as once, few, many or a class for expanded clones.

J gene: TRBJ1-2; clone size: NA; D gene: TRBD1; V gene: TRBV18; CDR3 DNA: TGTGCCAGCTCACCCCGACAGGGGGAATACTATGGCTACACCTTC; CDR3 protein: CASSPRQGEYYGYTF
J gene: TRBJ2-7; clone size: NA; D gene: NA; V gene: TRBV11-3; CDR3 DNA: TGTGCCAGCAGCCTGGGGGGGCGGAACGAGCAGTACTTC; CDR3 protein: CASSLGGRNEQYF
J gene: TRBJ2-3; clone size: NA; D gene: NA; V gene: TRBV6-6; CDR3 DNA: TGTGCCAGCAGTTACGGCCCTTGGGATACGCAGTATTTT; CDR3 protein: CASSYGPWDTQYF
J gene: TRBJ2-4; clone size: NA; D gene: NA; V gene: TRBV29-1; CDR3 DNA: TGCAGCGTACGAAGTCCTAGCACCATTCAGTACTTC; CDR3 protein: CSVRSPSTIQYF
J gene: TRBJ2-1; clone size: NA; D gene: NA; V gene: TRBV11-3; CDR3 DNA: TGTGCCAGCAGTCCCCAGAGCTCCTACAATGAGCAGTTCTTC; CDR3 protein: CASSPQSSYNEQFF
J gene: TRBJ2-7; clone size: NA; D gene: NA; V gene: TRBV9; CDR3 DNA: TGTGCCAGCAGCCCCGGGGTTTCCTACGAGCAGTACTTC; CDR3 protein: CASSPGVSYEQYF
J gene: TRBJ1-1; clone size: NA; D gene: TRBD1; V gene: TRBV5-1; CDR3 DNA: TGCGCCAGCAGGACAGGGGGGCACACTGAAGCTTTCTTT; CDR3 protein: CASRTGGHTEAFF
J gene: TRBJ2-5; clone size: NA; D gene: TRBD1; V gene: TRBV7-3; CDR3 DNA: TGTGCCAGCAGCTTGGGCAGGGGGGAGACCCAGTACTTC; CDR3 protein: CASSLGRGETQYF
J gene: TRBJ1-2; clone size: NA; D gene: TRBD1; V gene: TRBV2; CDR3 DNA: TGTGCCAGCAGCGACAGGGGTCGTGGCTACACCTTC; CDR3 protein: CASSDRGRGYTF
J gene: TRBJ1-4; clone size: once; D gene: NA; V gene: TRBV10-3; CDR3 DNA: TGTGCCATCAGTGAGTACAGGGAGGCGACTAATGAAAAACTGTTTTTT; CDR3 protein: CAISEYREATNEKLFF
J gene: TRBJ1-2; clone size: NA; D gene: TRBD1; V gene: TRBV27; CDR3 DNA: TGTGCCAGCAGTTTGGACAGGGGACTGAGTGGCTACACCTTC; CDR3 protein: CASSLDRGLSGYTF
J gene: TRBJ2-7; clone size: NA; D gene: NA; V gene: TRBV19; CDR3 DNA: TGTGCCAGTGGACAGGCGGGAAGGGAGCAGTACTTC; CDR3 protein: CASGQAGREQYF
J gene: TRBJ1-2; clone size: NA; D gene: TRBD1; V gene: TRBV6-5; CDR3 DNA: TGTGCCAGCAGTTCCACCGACAGGGCGGCTCTTGGCTACACCTTC; CDR3 protein: CASSSTDRAALGYTF
J gene: TRBJ2-2; clone size: NA; D gene: NA; V gene: TRBV5-1; CDR3 DNA: TGCGCCAGCAGCTTTTGGGGGGAGAACACCGGGGAGCTGTTTTTT; CDR3 protein: CASSFWGENTGELFF
J gene: TRBJ2-5; clone size: NA; D gene: NA; V gene: TRBV19; CDR3 DNA: TGTGCCAGTAGTATCGTGGGGGGTCCAGAGACCCAGTACTTC; CDR3 protein: CASSIVGGPETQYF
J gene: TRBJ1-1; clone size: NA; D gene: NA; V gene: TRBV5-1; CDR3 DNA: TGCGCCAGCAGCTCGGAAGGGGCGAAGAACACTGAAGCTTTCTTT; CDR3 protein: CASSSEGAKNTEAFF
J gene: TRBJ2-7; clone size: NA; D gene: TRBD2; V gene: TRBV5-4; CDR3 DNA: TGTGCCAGCAGGGGGACTAGCGGCCCCGGTCCCGGCGAGCAGTACTTC; CDR3 protein: CASRGTSGPGPGEQYF
J gene: TRBJ2-3; clone size: NA; D gene: TRBD1; V gene: TRBV29-1; CDR3 DNA: TGCAGCGTTGTTGTGGGCAGGGGGATTAGCACAGATACGCAGTATTTT; CDR3 protein: CSVVVGRGISTDTQYF
J gene: TRBJ2-7; clone size: NA; D gene: TRBD1; V gene: TRBV27; CDR3 DNA: TGTGCCAGCAGTTCCCGGACAGGGGGTGACGAGCAGTACTTC; CDR3 protein: CASSSRTGGDEQYF
J gene: TRBJ2-5; clone size: NA; D gene: TRBD2; V gene: TRBV6-5; CDR3 DNA: TGTGCCAGCAGCTCGGGACTAGCGGGACAAGAGACCCAGTACTTC; CDR3 protein: CASSSGLAGQETQYF
J gene: TRBJ2-3; clone size: NA; D gene: TRBD1; V gene: TRBV19; CDR3 DNA: TGTGCCAGTAGTATAGGGGACAGGGGACCAGATACGCAGTATTTT; CDR3 protein: CASSIGDRGPDTQYF
J gene: TRBJ2-7; clone size: NA; D gene: NA; V gene: TRBV9; CDR3 DNA: TGTGCCAGCAGCGTAGGGGGTGGTGGCTACGAGCAGTACTTC; CDR3 protein: CASSVGGGGYEQYF
J gene: TRBJ1-1; clone size: NA; D gene: NA; V gene: TRBV6-6; CDR3 DNA: TGTGCCAGCAGCCCTATGGAGGGGAGCTGGACTGAAGCTTTCTTT; CDR3 protein: CASSPMEGSWTEAFF
J gene: TRBJ1-2; clone size: NA; D gene: TRBD1; V gene: TRBV4-2; CDR3 DNA: TGTGCCAGCAGCCAGAAGGACAGGGGGCATAGTGGCTACACCTTC; CDR3 protein: CASSQKDRGHSGYTF
J gene: TRBJ2-7; clone size: NA; D gene: TRBD2; V gene: TRBV7-9; CDR3 DNA: TGTGCCAGCAGCCCGATCAGACTAGCGGGAGAAGCCGGGCAGTACTTC; CDR3 protein: CASSPIRLAGEAGQYF
J gene: TRBJ2-2; clone size: NA; D gene: NA; V gene: TRBV11-1; CDR3 DNA: TGTGCCAGCAGCTTCACCACGTTCAACACCGGGGAGCTGTTTTTT; CDR3 protein: CASSFTTFNTGELFF
J gene: TRBJ2-7; clone size: NA; D gene: TRBD1; V gene: TRBV6-5; CDR3 DNA: TGTGCCAGCAGAATTCGACAGGGACACTACGAGCAGTACTTC; CDR3 protein: CASRIRQGHYEQYF
J gene: TRBJ2-2; clone size: NA; D gene: NA; V gene: TRBV25-1; CDR3 DNA: TGTGCCAGCAGTGGAATAGTCATCGGGGAGCTGTTTTTT; CDR3 protein: CASSGIVIGELFF
J gene: TRBJ2-1; clone size: NA; D gene: TRBD2; V gene: TRBV11-1; CDR3 DNA: TGTGCCAGCAGCTTTTCGACTAGCTTCAATGAGCAGTTCTTC; CDR3 protein: CASSFSTSFNEQFF
J gene: TRBJ1-4; clone size: NA; D gene: NA; V gene: TRBV25-1; CDR3 DNA: TGTGCCAGCAGTCTCACGGGACAACCCAATGAAAAACTGTTTTTT; CDR3 protein: CASSLTGQPNEKLFF
J gene: TRBJ1-2; clone size: NA; D gene: NA; V gene: TRBV7-8; CDR3 DNA: TGTGCCAGCAGCTTCCAGGGTTATGGCTACACCTTC; CDR3 protein: CASSFQGYGYTF
J gene: TRBJ1-5; clone size: NA; D gene: NA; V gene: TRBV5-4; CDR3 DNA: TGTGCCAGCCGCGAGGACAGAGATCAGCCCCAGCATTTT; CDR3 protein: CASREDRDQPQHF